The sequence of this TCR beta chain was determined in a study of cytomegalovirus exposure and HLA in healthy donors. PCR primers comprised 60 Vbeta and 13 Jbeta primers. In the authors' workflow: Later reanalysis found 80 million or so unique TCR beta chains, around 9.9 million of them shared. Using immunoSEQ multiplex PCR, the repertoire was profiled, and TCRdb retains in-frame clones only, with some absent. V and J calls and clone size are those listed in that table; D and trimming were worked out from the DNA. The table has 100,000 to 150,000 clones, about four fifths seen once. Study conclusions and caveats: Indistinguishable V segments such as TRBV6-2 and TRBV6-3 were excluded.

V trimming: 3 bases; J trimming: 6 bases; junction bases outside the gene matches: 8. Germline CDR1 and CDR2: SGHDT and YYEEEE. CDR3 length equals 16 residues. On this clone itself: The antigen is unknown.

Sequencing input: PBMCs. V and J are TRBV5-6 and TRBJ2-3; TRBD2 matches 12 bases. The receptor was derived from a woman aged 40 to 50 in good health and CMV-seropositive. The CDR3 bases are TGTGCCAGCAGCTACGAGCTAGCGGGAGGGTCGGATACGCAGTATTTT. Translation: CASSYELAGGSDTQYF.